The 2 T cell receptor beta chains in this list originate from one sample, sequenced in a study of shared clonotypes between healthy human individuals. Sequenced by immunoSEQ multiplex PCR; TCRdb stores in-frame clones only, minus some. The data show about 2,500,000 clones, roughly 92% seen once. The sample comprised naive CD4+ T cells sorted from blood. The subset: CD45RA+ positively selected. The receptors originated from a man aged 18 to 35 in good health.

The CDR3 sequence is CASSRDRVNEQFF. In DNA form, the CDR3 reads TGTGCCAGCAGCAGGGACAGGGTCAATGAGCAGTTCTTC. V gene TRBV21-1 combines with J gene TRBJ2-1; TRBD1, the D gene given by the table, was not confirmed from the DNA. TRBV21-1 is annotated as a pseudogene. The CDR3 runs to 13 residues.

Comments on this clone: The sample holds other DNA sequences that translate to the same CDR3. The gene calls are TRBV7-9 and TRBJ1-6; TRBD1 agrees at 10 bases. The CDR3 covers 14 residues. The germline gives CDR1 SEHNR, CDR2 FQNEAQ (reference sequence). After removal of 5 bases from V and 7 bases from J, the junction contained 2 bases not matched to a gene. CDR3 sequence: CASSPGQGNSPLHF. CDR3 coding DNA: TGTGCCAGCAGCCCGGGACAGGGGAATTCACCCCTCCACTTT.